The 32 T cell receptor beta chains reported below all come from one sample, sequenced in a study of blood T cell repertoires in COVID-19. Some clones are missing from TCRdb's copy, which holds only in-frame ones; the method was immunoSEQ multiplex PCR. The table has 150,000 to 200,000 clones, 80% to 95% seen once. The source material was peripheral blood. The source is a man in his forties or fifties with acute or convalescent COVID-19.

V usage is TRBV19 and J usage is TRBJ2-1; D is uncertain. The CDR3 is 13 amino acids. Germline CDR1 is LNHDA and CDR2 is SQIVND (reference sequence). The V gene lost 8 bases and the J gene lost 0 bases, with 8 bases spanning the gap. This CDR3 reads CASGGSSYNEQFF. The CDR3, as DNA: TGTGCCAGTGGCGGTAGCTCCTACAATGAGCAGTTCTTC.

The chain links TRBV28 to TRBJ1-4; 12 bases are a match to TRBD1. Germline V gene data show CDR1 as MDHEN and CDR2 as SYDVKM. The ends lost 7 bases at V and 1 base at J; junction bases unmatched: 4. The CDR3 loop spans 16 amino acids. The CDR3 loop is CASIGDRGLTNEKLFF. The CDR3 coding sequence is TGTGCCAGCATCGGGGACAGGGGGCTAACTAATGAAAAACTGTTTTTT. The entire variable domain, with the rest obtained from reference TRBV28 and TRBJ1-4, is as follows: DVKVTQSSRYLVKRTGEKVFLECVQDMDHENMFWYRQDPGLGLRLIYFSYDVKMKEKGDIPEGYSVSREKKERFSLILESASTNQTSMYLCASIGDRGLTNEKLFFGSGTQLSVL.

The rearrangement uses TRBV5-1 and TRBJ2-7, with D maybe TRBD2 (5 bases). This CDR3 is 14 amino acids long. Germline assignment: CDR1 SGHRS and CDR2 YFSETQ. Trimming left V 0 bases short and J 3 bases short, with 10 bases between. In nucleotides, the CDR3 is TGCGCCAGCAGCTTGGCCGGGGAGTTCTACGAGCAGTACTTC. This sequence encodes CASSLAGEFYEQYF.

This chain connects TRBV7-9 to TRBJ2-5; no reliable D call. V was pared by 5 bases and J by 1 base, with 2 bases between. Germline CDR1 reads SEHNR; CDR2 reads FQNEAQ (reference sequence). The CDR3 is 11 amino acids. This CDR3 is CASSRQETQYF. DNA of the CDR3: TGTGCCAGCAGCCGCCAAGAGACCCAGTACTTC.

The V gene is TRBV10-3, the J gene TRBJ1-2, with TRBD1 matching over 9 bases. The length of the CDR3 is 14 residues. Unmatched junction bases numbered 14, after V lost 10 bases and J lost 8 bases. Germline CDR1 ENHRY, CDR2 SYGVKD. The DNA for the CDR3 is TGTGCCACCTTGGCCGGGACAGGGACAGGGGGCTACACCTTC. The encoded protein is CATLAGTGTGGYTF.

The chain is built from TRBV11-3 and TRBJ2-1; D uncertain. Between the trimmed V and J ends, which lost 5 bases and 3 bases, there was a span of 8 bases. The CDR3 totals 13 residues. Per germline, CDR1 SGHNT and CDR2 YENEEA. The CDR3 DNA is TGTGCCAGCAGCCCCGGTGACTACAATGAGCAGTTCTTC. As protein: CASSPGDYNEQFF.

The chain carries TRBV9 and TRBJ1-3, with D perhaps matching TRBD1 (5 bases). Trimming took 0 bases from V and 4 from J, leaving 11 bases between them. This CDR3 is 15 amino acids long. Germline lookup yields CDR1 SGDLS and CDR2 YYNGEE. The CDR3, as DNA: TGTGCCAGCAGCGTAGGGGGGGTAGCAGGAAACACCATATATTTT. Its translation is CASSVGGVAGNTIYF.

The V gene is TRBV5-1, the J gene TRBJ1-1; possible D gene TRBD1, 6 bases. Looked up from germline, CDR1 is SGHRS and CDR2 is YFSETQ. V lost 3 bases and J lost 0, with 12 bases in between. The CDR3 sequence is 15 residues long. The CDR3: CASSSFTGLNTEAFF. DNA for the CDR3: TGCGCCAGCAGCTCATTTACAGGGCTGAACACTGAAGCTTTCTTT.

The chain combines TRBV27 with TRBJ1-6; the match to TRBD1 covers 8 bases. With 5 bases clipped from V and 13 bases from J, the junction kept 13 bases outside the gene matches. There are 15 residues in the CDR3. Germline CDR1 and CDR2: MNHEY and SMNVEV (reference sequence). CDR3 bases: TGTGCCAGCAGTACGACTACAGGGGGGGGAGCGCCCCTCCACTTT. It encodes CASSTTTGGGAPLHF.

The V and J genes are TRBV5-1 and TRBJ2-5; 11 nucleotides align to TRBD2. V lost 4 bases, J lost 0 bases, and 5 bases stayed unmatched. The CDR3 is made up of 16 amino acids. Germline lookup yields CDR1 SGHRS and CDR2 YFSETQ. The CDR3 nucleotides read TGCGCCAGCAGCCCTTTTAGCGGGGGGGACCAAGAGACCCAGTACTTC. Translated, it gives CASSPFSGGDQETQYF.

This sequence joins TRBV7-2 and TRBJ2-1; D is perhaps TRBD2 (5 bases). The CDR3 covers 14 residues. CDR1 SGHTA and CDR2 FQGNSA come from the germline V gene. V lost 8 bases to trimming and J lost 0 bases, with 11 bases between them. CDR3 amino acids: CASRMGSSYNEQFF. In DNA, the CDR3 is TGTGCCAGCCGTATGGGGAGCTCCTACAATGAGCAGTTCTTC.

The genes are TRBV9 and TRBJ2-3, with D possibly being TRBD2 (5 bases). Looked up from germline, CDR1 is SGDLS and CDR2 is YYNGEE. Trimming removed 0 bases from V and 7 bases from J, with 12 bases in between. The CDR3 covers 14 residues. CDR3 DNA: TGTGCCAGCAGCGTAGCAGAGGGTCAAAATACGCAGTATTTT. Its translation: CASSVAEGQNTQYF.

DNA of the CDR3: TGTGCCAGCAGTTTTAACAGTCTGTACGAGCAGTACTTC. It specifies CASSFNSLYEQYF. V is TRBV28 and J is TRBJ2-7; D is undetermined. With 3 bases removed from V and 4 bases from J, the gap between germline ends came to 10 bases. Germline CDR1 reads MDHEN; CDR2 reads SYDVKM. This CDR3 is built from 13 residues.

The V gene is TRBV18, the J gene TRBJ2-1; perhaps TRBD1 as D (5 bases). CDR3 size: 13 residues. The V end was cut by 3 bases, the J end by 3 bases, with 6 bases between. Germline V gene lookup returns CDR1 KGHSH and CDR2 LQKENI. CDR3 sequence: CASSPQGYNEQFF. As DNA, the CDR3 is TGTGCCAGCTCACCTCAGGGCTACAATGAGCAGTTCTTC. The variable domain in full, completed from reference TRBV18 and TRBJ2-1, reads NAGVMQNPRHLVRRRGQEARLRCSPMKGHSHVYWYRQLPEEGLKFMVYLQKENIIDESGMPKERFSAEFPKEGPSILRIQQVVRGDSAAYFCASSPQGYNEQFFGPGTRLTVL.

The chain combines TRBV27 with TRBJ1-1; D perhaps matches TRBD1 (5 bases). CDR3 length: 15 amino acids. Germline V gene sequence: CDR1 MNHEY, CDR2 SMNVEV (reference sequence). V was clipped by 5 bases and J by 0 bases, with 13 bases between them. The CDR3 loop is CASSPWGGLNTEAFF. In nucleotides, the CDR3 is TGTGCCAGCAGTCCATGGGGGGGATTGAACACTGAAGCTTTCTTT.

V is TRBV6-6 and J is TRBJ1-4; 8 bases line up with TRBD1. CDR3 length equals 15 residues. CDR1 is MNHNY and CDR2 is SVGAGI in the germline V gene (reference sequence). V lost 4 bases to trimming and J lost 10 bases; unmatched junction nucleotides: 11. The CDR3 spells CASSLLQSGQGKLFF. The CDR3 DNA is TGTGCCAGCAGTTTATTGCAATCCGGACAGGGAAAACTGTTTTTT.

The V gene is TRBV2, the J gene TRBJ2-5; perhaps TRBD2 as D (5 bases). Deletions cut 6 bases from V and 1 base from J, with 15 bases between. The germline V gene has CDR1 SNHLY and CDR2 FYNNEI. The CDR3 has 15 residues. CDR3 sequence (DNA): TGTGCCAGCAGAGAGGAGCGGAGCCGCCAAGAGACCCAGTACTTC. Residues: CASREERSRQETQYF.

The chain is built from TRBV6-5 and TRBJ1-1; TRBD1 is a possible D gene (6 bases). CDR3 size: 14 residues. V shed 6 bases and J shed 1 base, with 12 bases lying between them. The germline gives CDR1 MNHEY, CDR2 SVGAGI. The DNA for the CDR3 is TGTGCCAGCAGGCCAGGGGCCGGGAACACTGAAGCTTTCTTT. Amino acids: CASRPGAGNTEAFF.

The CDR3 DNA reads TGTGCCAGCAGTATTCGCCAGGGGTATAGCAATCAGCCCCAGCATTTT. Translation: CASSIRQGYSNQPQHF. This rearrangement joins TRBV28 to TRBJ1-5; possibly TRBD1 for D (6 bases). V shed 5 bases and J shed 0 bases, with 14 bases lying between them. The CDR3 consists of 16 residues. Looked up from germline, CDR1 is MDHEN and CDR2 is SYDVKM.

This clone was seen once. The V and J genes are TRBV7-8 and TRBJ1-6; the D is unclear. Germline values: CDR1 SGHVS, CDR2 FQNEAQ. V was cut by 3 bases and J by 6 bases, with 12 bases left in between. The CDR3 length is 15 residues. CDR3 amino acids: CASSFSGNGNSPLHF. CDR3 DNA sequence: TGTGCCAGCAGCTTTTCCGGGAACGGTAATTCACCCCTCCACTTT.

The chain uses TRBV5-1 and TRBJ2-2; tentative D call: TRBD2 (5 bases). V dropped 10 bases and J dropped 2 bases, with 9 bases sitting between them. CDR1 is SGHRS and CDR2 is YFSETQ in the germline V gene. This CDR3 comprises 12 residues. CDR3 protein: CAGGPNTGELFF. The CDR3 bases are TGCGCCGGAGGACCAAACACCGGGGAGCTGTTTTTT.

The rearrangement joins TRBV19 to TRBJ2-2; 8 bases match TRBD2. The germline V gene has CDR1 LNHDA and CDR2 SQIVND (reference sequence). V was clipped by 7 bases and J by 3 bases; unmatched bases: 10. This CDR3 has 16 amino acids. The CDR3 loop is CASKASGRVDTGELFF. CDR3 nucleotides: TGTGCCAGTAAGGCGAGCGGGAGAGTGGACACCGGGGAGCTGTTTTTT.

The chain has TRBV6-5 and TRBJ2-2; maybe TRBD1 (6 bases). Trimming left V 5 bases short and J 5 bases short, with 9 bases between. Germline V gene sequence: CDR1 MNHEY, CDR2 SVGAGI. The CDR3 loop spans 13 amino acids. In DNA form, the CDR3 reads TGTGCCAGCAGTACCCAGGGGACCGGGGAGCTGTTTTTT. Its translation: CASSTQGTGELFF.

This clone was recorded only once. CDR3 in DNA: TGTGCCACCTACGGGACAGGTAATCCCTCTGGGGCCAACGTCCTGACTTTC. Translated: CATYGTGNPSGANVLTF. The rearrangement uses TRBV2 and TRBJ2-6; 8 bases line up with TRBD1. Germline V gene lookup returns CDR1 SNHLY and CDR2 FYNNEI. CDR3 length: 17 amino acids. V lost 10 bases, J lost 0 bases, and 11 bases stayed unmatched. The full variable domain, rest sourced from reference TRBV2 and TRBJ2-6, is EPEVTQTPSHQVTQMGQEVILRCVPISNHLYFYWYRQILGQKVEFLVSFYNNEISEKSEIFDDQFSVERPDGSNFTLKIRSTKLEDSAMYFCATYGTGNPSGANVLTFGAGSRLTVL.

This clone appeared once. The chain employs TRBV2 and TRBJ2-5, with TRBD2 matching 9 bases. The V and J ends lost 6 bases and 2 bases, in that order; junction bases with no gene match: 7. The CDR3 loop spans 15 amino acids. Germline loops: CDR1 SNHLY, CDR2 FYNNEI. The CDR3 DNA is TGTGCCAGCAGCCGAAATAGCGGGAGTCAAGAGACCCAGTACTTC. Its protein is CASSRNSGSQETQYF. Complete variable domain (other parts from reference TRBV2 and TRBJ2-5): EPEVTQTPSHQVTQMGQEVILRCVPISNHLYFYWYRQILGQKVEFLVSFYNNEISEKSEIFDDQFSVERPDGSNFTLKIRSTKLEDSAMYFCASSRNSGSQETQYFGPGTRLLVL.

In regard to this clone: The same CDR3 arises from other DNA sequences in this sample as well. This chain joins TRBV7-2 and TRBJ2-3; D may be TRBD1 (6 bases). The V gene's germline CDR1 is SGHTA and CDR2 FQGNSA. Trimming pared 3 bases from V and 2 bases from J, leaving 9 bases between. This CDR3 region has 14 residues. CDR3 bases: TGTGCCAGCAGCTTGGCAGGGGCCACAGATACGCAGTATTTT. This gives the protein CASSLAGATDTQYF.

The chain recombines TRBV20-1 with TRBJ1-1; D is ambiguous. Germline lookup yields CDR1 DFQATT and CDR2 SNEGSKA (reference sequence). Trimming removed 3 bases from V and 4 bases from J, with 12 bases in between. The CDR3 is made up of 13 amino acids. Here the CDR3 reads CSASTRALTEAFF. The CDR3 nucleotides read TGCAGTGCTAGTACTAGGGCCCTCACTGAAGCTTTCTTT.

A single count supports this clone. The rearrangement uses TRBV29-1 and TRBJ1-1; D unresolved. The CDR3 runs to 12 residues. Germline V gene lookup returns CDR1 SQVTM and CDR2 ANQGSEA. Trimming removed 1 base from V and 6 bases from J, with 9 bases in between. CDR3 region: CSVEAGVAEAFF. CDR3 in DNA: TGCAGCGTTGAAGCCGGTGTGGCTGAAGCTTTCTTT. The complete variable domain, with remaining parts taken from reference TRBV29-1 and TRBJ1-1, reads SAVISQKPSRDICQRGTSLTIQCQVDSQVTMMFWYRQQPGQSLTLIATANQGSEATYESGFVIDKFPISRPNLTFSTLTVSNMSPEDSSIYLCSVEAGVAEAFFGQGTRLTVV.

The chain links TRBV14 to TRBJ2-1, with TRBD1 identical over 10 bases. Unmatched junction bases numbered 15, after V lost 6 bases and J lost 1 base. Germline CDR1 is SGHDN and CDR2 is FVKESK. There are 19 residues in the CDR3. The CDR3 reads CASREEGGQGYWSYNEQFF. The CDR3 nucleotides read TGTGCCAGCAGAGAAGAAGGGGGACAGGGGTATTGGTCCTACAATGAGCAGTTCTTC.

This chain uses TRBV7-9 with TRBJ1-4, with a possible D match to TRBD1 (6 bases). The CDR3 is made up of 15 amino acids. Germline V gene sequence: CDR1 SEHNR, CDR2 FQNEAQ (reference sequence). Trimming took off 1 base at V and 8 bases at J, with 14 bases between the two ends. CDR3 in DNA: TGTGCCAGCAGCTTAGGACTGGCAGGGGAAGAAAAACTGTTTTTT. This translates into CASSLGLAGEEKLFF.

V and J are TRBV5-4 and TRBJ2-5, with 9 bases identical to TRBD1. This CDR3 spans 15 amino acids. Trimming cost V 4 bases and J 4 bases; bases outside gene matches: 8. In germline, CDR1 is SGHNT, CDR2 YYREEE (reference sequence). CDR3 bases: TGTGCCAGCAGCCCGCGGGACAGGGATGGAGAGACCCAGTACTTC. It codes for CASSPRDRDGETQYF.

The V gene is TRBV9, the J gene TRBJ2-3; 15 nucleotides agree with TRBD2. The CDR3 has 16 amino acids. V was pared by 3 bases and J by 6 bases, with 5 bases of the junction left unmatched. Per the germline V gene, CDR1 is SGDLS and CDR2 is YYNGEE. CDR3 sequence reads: CASSEGLAGGRDTQYF. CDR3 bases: TGTGCCAGCAGCGAGGGACTAGCGGGAGGTCGGGATACGCAGTATTTT. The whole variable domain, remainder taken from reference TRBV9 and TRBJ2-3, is DSGVTQTPKHLITATGQRVTLRCSPRSGDLSVYWYQQSLDQGLQFLIQYYNGEERAKGNILERFSAQQFPDLHSELNLSSLELGDSALYFCASSEGLAGGRDTQYFGPGTRLTVL.